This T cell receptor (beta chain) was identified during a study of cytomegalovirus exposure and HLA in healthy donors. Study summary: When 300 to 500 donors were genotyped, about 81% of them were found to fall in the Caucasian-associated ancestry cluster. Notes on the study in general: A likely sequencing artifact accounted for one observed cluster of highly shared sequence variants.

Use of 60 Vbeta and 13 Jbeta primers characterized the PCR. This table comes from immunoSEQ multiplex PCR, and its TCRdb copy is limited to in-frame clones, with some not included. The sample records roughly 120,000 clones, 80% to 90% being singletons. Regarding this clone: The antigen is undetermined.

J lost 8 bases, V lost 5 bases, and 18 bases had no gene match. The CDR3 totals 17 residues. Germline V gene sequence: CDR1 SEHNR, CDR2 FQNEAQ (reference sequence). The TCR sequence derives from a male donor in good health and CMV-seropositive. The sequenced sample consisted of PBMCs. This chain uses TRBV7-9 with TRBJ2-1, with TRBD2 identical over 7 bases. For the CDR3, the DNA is TGTGCCAGCAGCCCTATTCGGGGGGAGGGGACCCCTGATGAGCAGTTCTTC. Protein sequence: CASSPIRGEGTPDEQFF.